Reported below is one T cell receptor (beta chain). This sample was included in a study of shared clonotypes between healthy human individuals. Whole-study context: Researchers assigned three CD4 naive, three CD4 memory, two CD8 naive and one CD8 memory plate to each donor.

The donors were all Caucasian adults (living in Nashville, Tennessee). Germline V gene data show CDR1 as SGHAT and CDR2 as FQDESV (reference sequence). The CDR3 has 15 amino acids. The germline V and J ends were trimmed by 1 base and 0 bases, with 9 bases remaining between them. Every subset's genomic DNA went evenly onto several immunoSEQ plates. Sequencing used immunoSEQ multiplex PCR; TCRdb keeps in-frame clones, though not all of them. Seen here are 2 million or so clones, roughly 96% observed once, and the top ten hold 0.1% to 0.15%. V usage is TRBV11-1 and J usage is TRBJ1-2; D ambiguous. This TCR derives from a man between 18 and 29 years old in good health. Sequenced: naive CD4+ T cells sorted from blood. Subset indicated: CD45RA+ positively selected. The CDR3 bases are TGTGCCAGCAGCTTAGGACCGACGTCTAACTATGGCTACACCTTC. It encodes CASSLGPTSNYGYTF.